The sequence of this T cell receptor beta chain was determined in a study of early T cells in non-severe SARS-CoV-2 infection. Germline V gene data show CDR1 as SGHAT and CDR2 as FQNNGV. V lost 3 bases, J lost 4 bases, and 7 bases lay in between. The CDR3 is made up of 14 amino acids. This clonotype is categorized as medium-sized. Via MiXCR, TCRdb re-called the 5' RACE reads, giving one row per CDR3 protein. The sample includes tens of thousands of distinct CDR3 sequences, roughly 6% of them seen just once. Sequences were obtained from whole blood. This TCR was recovered from an adult who was a healthcare worker with PCR-confirmed SARS-CoV-2 infection or an uninfected control (not recorded which). V and J are TRBV11-2 and TRBJ2-6, with D hard to call. The CDR3 nucleotides read TGTGCCAGCAGCTTGTCCGCCGGGGCCAACGTCCTGACTTTC. Amino acids: CASSLSAGANVLTF.